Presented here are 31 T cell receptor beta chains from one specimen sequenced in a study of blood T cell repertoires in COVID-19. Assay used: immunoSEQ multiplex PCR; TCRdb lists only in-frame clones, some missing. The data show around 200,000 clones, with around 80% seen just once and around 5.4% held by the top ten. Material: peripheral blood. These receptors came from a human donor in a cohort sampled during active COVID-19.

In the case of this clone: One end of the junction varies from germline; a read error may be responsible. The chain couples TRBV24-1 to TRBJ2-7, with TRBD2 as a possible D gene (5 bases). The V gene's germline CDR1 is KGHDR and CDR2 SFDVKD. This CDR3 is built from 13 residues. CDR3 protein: CATSDPSSGSRHF. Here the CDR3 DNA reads TGTGCCACCAGTGATCCCTCCTCGGGATCCAGACACTTC.

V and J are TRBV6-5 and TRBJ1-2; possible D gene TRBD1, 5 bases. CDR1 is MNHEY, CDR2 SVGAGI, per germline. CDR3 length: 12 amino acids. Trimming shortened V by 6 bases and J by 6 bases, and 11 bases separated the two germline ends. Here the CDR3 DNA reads TGTGCCAGCAGGACGGGGGTGGATGGCTACACCTTC. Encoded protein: CASRTGVDGYTF.

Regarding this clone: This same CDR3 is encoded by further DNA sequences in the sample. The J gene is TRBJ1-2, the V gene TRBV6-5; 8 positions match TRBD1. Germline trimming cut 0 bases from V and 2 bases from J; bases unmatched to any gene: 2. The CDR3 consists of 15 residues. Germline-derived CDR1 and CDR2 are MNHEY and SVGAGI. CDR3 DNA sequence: TGTGCCAGCAGTTACTCAGGGACAGGAAACTATGGCTACACCTTC. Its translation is CASSYSGTGNYGYTF.

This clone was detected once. The CDR3 reads CASRGQGISYEQYF. CDR3 in DNA: TGTGCCAGCAGAGGACAGGGGATCTCCTACGAGCAGTACTTC. The chain combines TRBV2 with TRBJ2-7; 9 nucleotides match TRBD1. CDR3 length: 14 residues. The germline V gene has CDR1 SNHLY and CDR2 FYNNEI. Trimming removed 6 bases from V and 0 bases from J; junction bases left unmatched: 3.

The chain's CDR3 is CASSRTGARTEAFF. DNA for the CDR3: TGTGCCAGCTCACGGACAGGGGCTCGGACTGAAGCTTTCTTT. This chain uses TRBV18 with TRBJ1-1; 9 positions match TRBD1. Germline values: CDR1 KGHSH, CDR2 LQKENI. This CDR3 comprises 14 residues. The ends lost 4 bases at V and 5 bases at J; junction bases unmatched: 5.

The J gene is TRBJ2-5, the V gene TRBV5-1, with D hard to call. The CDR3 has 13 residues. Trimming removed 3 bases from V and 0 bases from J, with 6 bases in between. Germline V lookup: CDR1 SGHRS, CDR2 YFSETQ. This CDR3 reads CASSSVYQETQYF. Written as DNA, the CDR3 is TGCGCCAGCAGCTCGGTATACCAAGAGACCCAGTACTTC. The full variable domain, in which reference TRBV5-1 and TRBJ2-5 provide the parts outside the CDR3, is KAGVTQTPRYLIKTRGQQVTLSCSPISGHRSVSWYQQTPGQGLQFLFEYFSETQRNKGNFPGRFSGRQFSNSRSEMNVSTLELGDSALYLCASSSVYQETQYFGPGTRLLVL.

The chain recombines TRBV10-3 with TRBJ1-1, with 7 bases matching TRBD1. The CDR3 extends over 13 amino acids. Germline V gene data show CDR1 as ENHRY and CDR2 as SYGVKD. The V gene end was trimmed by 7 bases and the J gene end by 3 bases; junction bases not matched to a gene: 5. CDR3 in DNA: TGTGCCATCAAGGGACAGCCGTACACTGAAGCTTTCTTT. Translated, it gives CAIKGQPYTEAFF.

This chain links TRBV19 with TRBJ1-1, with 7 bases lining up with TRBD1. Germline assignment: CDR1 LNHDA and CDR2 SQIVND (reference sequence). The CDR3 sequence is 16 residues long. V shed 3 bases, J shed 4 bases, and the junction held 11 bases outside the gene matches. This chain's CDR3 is CASSISGGSGGTEAFF. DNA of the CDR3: TGTGCCAGTAGTATTTCTGGAGGATCAGGGGGCACTGAAGCTTTCTTT.

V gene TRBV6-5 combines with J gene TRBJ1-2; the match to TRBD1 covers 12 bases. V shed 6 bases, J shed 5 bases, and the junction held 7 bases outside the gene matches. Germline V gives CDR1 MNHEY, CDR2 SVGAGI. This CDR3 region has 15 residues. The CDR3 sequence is CASSLGQGAKYGYTF. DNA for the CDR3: TGTGCCAGCAGCTTGGGACAGGGGGCCAAATATGGCTACACCTTC.

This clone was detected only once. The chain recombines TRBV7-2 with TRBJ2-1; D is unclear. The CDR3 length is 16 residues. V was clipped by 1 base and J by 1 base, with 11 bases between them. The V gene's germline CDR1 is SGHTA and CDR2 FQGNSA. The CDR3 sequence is CASSLEVRVSYNEQFF. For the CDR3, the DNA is TGTGCCAGCAGCTTAGAGGTACGGGTTTCCTACAATGAGCAGTTCTTC.

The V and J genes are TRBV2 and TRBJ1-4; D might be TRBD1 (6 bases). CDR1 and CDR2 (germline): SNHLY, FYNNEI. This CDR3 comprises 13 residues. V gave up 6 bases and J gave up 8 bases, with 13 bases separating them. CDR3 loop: CASRDSSHEKLFF. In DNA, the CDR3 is TGTGCCAGCAGGGACAGCTCGCACGAAAAACTGTTTTTT.

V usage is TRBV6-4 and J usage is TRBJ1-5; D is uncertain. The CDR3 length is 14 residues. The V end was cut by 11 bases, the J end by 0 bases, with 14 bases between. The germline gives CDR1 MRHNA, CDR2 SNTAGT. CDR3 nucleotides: TGTGCCGGAGACGGATTTTATAGCAATCAGCCCCAGCATTTT. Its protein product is CAGDGFYSNQPQHF.

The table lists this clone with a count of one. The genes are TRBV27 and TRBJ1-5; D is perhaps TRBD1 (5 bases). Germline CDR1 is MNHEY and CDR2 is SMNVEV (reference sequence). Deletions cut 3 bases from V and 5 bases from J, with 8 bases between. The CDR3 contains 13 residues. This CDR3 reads CASSFSRDQPQHF. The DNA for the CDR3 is TGTGCCAGCAGTTTTAGCAGGGATCAGCCCCAGCATTTT.

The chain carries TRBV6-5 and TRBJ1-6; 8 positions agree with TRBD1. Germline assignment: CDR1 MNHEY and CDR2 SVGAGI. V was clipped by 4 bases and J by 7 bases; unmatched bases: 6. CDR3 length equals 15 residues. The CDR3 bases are TGTGCCAGCAGTTCAGACAGGGGTCGGAATTCACCCCTCCACTTT. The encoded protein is CASSSDRGRNSPLHF.

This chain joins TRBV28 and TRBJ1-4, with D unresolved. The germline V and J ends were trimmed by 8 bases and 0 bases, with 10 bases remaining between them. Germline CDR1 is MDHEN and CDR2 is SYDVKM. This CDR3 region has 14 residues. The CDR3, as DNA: TGTGCCAGCCAGGTTGGGTCAACTAATGAAAAACTGTTTTTT. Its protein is CASQVGSTNEKLFF.

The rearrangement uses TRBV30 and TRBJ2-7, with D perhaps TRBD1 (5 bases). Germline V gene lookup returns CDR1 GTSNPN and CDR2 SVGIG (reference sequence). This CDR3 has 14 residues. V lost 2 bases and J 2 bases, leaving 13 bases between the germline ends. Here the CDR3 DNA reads TGTGCCTGGAGTAGAGGCAGGGCGACCTACGAGCAGTACTTC. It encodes CAWSRGRATYEQYF.

The CDR3 reads CASSLIQGNTEAFF. The CDR3 DNA sequence: TGTGCCAGCAGCTTAATTCAGGGGAACACTGAAGCTTTCTTT. The chain has TRBV11-2 and TRBJ1-1; possible D gene TRBD1, 5 bases. With 2 bases removed from V and 1 base from J, the gap between germline ends came to 8 bases. Germline V gene data show CDR1 as SGHAT and CDR2 as FQNNGV. The CDR3 length is 14 residues.

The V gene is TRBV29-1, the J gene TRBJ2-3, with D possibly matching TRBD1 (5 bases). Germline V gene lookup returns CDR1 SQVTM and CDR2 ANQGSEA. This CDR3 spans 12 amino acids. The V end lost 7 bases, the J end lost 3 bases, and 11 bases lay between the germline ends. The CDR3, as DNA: TGCAGCGGCGCGAAGGGGACAGATACGCAGTATTTT. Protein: CSGAKGTDTQYF.

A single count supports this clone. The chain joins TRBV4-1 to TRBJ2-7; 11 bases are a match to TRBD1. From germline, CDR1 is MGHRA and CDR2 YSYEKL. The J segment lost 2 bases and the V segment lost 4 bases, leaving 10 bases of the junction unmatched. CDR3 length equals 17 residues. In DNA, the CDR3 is TGCGCCAGCAGCCGTTCGACCCCGGGACAGGGGGCCTACGAGCAGTACTTC. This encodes CASSRSTPGQGAYEQYF.

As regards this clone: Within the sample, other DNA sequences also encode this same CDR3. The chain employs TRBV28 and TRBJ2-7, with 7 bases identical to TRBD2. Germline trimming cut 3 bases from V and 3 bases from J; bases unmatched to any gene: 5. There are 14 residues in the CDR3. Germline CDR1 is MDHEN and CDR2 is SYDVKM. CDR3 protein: CASSFGGRGYEQYF. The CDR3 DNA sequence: TGTGCCAGCAGTTTCGGGGGGAGAGGCTACGAGCAGTACTTC.

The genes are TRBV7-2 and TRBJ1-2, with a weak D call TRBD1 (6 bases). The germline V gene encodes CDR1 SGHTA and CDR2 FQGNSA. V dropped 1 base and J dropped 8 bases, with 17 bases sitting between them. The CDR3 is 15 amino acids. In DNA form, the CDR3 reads TGTGCCAGCAGCTTAGGGGGGACACCCCTGCGGGGCTACACCTTC. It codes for CASSLGGTPLRGYTF.

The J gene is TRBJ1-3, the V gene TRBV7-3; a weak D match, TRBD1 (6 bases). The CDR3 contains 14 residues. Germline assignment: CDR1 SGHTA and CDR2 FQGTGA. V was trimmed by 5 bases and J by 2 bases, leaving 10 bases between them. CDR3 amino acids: CASSQQGPGNTIYF. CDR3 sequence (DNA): TGTGCCAGCAGCCAACAGGGACCTGGAAACACCATATATTTT.

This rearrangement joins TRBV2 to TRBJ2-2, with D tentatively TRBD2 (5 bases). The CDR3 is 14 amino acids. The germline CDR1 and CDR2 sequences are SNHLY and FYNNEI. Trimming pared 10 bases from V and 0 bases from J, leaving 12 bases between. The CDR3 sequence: CATKRITNTGELFF. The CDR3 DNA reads TGTGCCACCAAGCGGATCACGAACACCGGGGAGCTGTTTTTT.

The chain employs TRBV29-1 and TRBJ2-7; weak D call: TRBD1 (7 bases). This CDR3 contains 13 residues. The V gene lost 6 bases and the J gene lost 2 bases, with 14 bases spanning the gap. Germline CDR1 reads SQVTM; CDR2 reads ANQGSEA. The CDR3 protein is CSVKTGRTYEQYF. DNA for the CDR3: TGCAGCGTCAAGACAGGGAGGACCTACGAGCAGTACTTC.

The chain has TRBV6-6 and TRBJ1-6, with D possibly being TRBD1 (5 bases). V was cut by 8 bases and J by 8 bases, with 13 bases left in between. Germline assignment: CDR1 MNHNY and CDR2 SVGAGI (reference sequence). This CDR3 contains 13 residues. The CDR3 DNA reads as TGTGCCAGCCGGGGGACGGATCATTCACCCCTCCACTTT. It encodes CASRGTDHSPLHF.

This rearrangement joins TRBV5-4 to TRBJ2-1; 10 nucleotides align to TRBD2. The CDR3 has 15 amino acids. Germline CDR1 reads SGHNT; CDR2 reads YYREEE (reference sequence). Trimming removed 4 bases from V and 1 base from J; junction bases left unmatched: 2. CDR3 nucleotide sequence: TGTGCCAGCAGCGTGACTAGCGGGTCCTACAATGAGCAGTTCTTC. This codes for CASSVTSGSYNEQFF.

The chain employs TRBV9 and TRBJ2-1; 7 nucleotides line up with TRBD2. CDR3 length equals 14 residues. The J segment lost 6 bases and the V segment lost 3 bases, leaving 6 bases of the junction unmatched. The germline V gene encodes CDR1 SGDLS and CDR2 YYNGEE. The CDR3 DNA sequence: TGTGCCAGCAGCGGACTAGCTGGGGTCAATGAGCAGTTCTTC. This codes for CASSGLAGVNEQFF.

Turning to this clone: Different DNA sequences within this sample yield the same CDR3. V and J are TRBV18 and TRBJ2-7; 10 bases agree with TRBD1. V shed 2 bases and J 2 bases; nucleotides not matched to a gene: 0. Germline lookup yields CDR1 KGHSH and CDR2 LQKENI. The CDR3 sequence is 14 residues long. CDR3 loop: CASSPGTGAYEQYF. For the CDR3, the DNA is TGTGCCAGCTCACCAGGGACAGGGGCCTACGAGCAGTACTTC.

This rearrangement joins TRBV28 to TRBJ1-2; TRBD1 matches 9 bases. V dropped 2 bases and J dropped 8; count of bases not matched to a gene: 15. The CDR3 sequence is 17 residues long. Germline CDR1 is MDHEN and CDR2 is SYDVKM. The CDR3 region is CASSLKIRDRVVRGYTF. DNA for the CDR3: TGTGCCAGCAGTTTAAAAATCCGGGACAGGGTTGTACGAGGCTACACCTTC.

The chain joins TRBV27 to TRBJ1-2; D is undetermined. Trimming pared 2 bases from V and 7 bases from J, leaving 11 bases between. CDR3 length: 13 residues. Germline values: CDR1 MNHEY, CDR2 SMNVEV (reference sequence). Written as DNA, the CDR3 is TGTGCCAGCAGTTTAAAGAGGCAAACTGGCTACACCTTC. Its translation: CASSLKRQTGYTF.

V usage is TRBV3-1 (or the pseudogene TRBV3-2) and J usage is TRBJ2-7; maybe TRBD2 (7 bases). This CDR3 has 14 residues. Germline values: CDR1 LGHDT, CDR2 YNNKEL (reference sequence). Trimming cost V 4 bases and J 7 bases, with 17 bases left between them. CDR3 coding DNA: TGTGCCAGCAGCCCCCTCGCGGGGGCGGGGGAGCAGTACTTC. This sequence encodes CASSPLAGAGEQYF.